The 10 T cell receptor beta chains listed next were all sequenced from one sample in a study of cytotoxic CD8 clonotypes in ibrutinib-treated CLL. Assay: immunoSEQ multiplex PCR; the TCRdb copy retains only in-frame clones and omits some. This sample has fewer than 400,000 clones, with 60% to 80% found just once. Sequencing used PBMCs, obtained after 36 months of ibrutinib treatment. These receptors were taken from a human donor with chronic lymphocytic leukemia.

This clone was recorded once. This chain uses TRBV2 with TRBJ1-2; 7 bases line up with TRBD1. The CDR3 runs to 15 residues. Losses at the gene ends were 1 base for V and 4 bases for J; bases not matched to a gene: 6. Germline assignment: CDR1 SNHLY and CDR2 FYNNEI. The DNA for the CDR3 is TGTGCCAGCAGTGAAGGAACAGGGGCTGGCTATGGCTACACCTTC. It yields the protein CASSEGTGAGYGYTF.

The V and J genes are TRBV4-3 and TRBJ1-4; 8 positions match TRBD1. After removal of 4 bases from V and 6 bases from J, the junction contained 7 bases not matched to a gene. The CDR3 has 15 residues. Germline CDR1 LGHNA, CDR2 YSLEER. The chain's CDR3 is CASSPGQGRDEKLFF. The CDR3 DNA is TGCGCCAGCAGCCCCGGACAGGGCCGGGATGAAAAACTGTTTTTT.

J is TRBJ2-7 and V is TRBV9; possibly TRBD1 for D (5 bases). Germline V gene data show CDR1 as SGDLS and CDR2 as YYNGEE. Trimming removed 4 bases at V and 2 bases at J, with 13 bases between. This CDR3 region has 14 residues. In DNA, the CDR3 is TGTGCCAGCAGCCCCCGCAGGGTGCCCTACGAGCAGTACTTC. Translating it yields CASSPRRVPYEQYF.

This clone turned up a few times. Written as DNA, the CDR3 is TGCGCCAGCAGCCAATTTCAGGGCGGCCACGAGCAGTACTTC. This gives the protein CASSQFQGGHEQYF. The chain is built from TRBV4-3 and TRBJ2-7; D may be TRBD1 (5 bases). Trimming removed 2 bases from V and 5 bases from J, with 13 bases in between. Germline lookup yields CDR1 LGHNA and CDR2 YSLEER. The CDR3 is 14 amino acids.

The chain is built from TRBV9 and TRBJ1-3; D possibly corresponds to TRBD1 (5 bases). This CDR3 region has 15 residues. Germline lookup yields CDR1 SGDLS and CDR2 YYNGEE. V lost 1 base and J 1 base, leaving 9 bases between the germline ends. As DNA, the CDR3 is TGTGCCAGCAGCGTAAACAGGCTTTCTGGAAACACCATATATTTT. Protein product: CASSVNRLSGNTIYF.

Only one count was recorded for this clone. V gene TRBV7-2 combines with J gene TRBJ2-5; 7 bases match TRBD2. The CDR3 extends over 16 amino acids. J lost 3 bases, V lost 1 base, and 8 bases had no gene match. The germline V gene encodes CDR1 SGHTA and CDR2 FQGNSA. The CDR3 nucleotides are TGTGCCAGCAGCTTAGATCTGCGTGGGGGGGAAGAGACCCAGTACTTC. This encodes CASSLDLRGGEETQYF.

V gene TRBV5-4 combines with J gene TRBJ1-4; D is uncertain. The CDR3 totals 14 residues. Germline V gene data show CDR1 as SGHNT and CDR2 as YYREEE (reference sequence). V was pared by 0 bases and J by 8 bases, with 11 bases between. CDR3 sequence (DNA): TGTGCCAGCAGCTTGGTACCGACTGGGGAAAAACTGTTTTTT. It translates to CASSLVPTGEKLFF.

The V and J genes are TRBV28 and TRBJ2-7; 8 positions match TRBD1. Germline CDR1 reads MDHEN; CDR2 reads SYDVKM. After removal of 5 bases from V and 5 bases from J, the junction contained 11 bases not matched to a gene. CDR3 size: 15 residues. The CDR3 DNA reads TGTGCCAGCAGTGTCAGGGGGCTGCGTCTCGACGAGCAGTACTTC. Translation: CASSVRGLRLDEQYF.

The chain has TRBV4-1 and TRBJ2-7; 7 positions agree with TRBD2. Germline trimming cut 4 bases from V and 1 base from J; bases unmatched to any gene: 7. The CDR3 runs 15 residues. CDR1 and CDR2 (germline): MGHRA, YSYEKL. The CDR3 sequence: CASSRNSGSSYEQYF. CDR3 DNA: TGCGCCAGCAGCCGAAATAGCGGGTCGTCCTACGAGCAGTACTTC.

This clone showed up just a few times. The rearrangement uses TRBV18 and TRBJ2-7; no definite D call. Germline V gene sequence: CDR1 KGHSH, CDR2 LQKENI. The germline V and J ends were trimmed by 6 bases and 6 bases, with 12 bases remaining between them. The CDR3 loop spans 12 amino acids. CDR3 region: CASSSYTGEQYF. The CDR3 nucleotides read TGTGCCAGCTCGTCTTATACGGGCGAGCAGTACTTC. The variable domain in full, completed from reference TRBV18 and TRBJ2-7, reads NAGVMQNPRHLVRRRGQEARLRCSPMKGHSHVYWYRQLPEEGLKFMVYLQKENIIDESGMPKERFSAEFPKEGPSILRIQQVVRGDSAAYFCASSSYTGEQYFGPGTRLTVT.